The 20 T cell receptor beta chains below come from one sample, sequenced in a study of naive CD8 T cells in extremely preterm neonates. TCRdb's copy holds only in-frame clones and misses some; the assay was immunoSEQ multiplex PCR. The sample shows roughly 5,500 clones, approximately 97% of them seen only once. Specimen: naive CD8+ T cells from blood. The source of these receptors is a human donor in good health.

The chain uses TRBV27 and TRBJ2-1, with a possible D match to TRBD2 (7 bases). The CDR3 spans 12 residues. Trimming removed 7 bases from V and 6 bases from J, with 10 bases in between. Germline V CDR1 and CDR2: MNHEY, SMNVEV (reference sequence). CDR3 sequence (DNA): TGTGCCAGCATGGGAGGGGGCAATGAGCAGTTCTTC. It encodes CASMGGGNEQFF.

The J gene is TRBJ2-5, the V gene TRBV7-9; TRBD1 might be the D (5 bases). Germline CDR1 is SEHNR and CDR2 is FQNEAQ (reference sequence). CDR3 size: 14 residues. Trimming stripped 5 bases from V and 5 bases from J, with 15 bases between. This CDR3 is CASSPLRGMETQYF. The CDR3 DNA reads as TGTGCCAGCAGCCCTCTAAGGGGTATGGAGACCCAGTACTTC.

The chain employs TRBV15 and TRBJ1-6, with TRBD1 as a possible D gene (6 bases). Germline V gene sequence: CDR1 LNHNV, CDR2 YYDKDF (reference sequence). Trimming stripped 0 bases from V and 14 bases from J, with 14 bases between. This CDR3 contains 14 residues. The CDR3 coding sequence is TGTGCCACCAGCAGAGATTTAGGGGGTAAGACCCTCCACTTT. Its translation: CATSRDLGGKTLHF.

The CDR3 bases are TGTGCCAGCAGCTTAACGACAGGGGATGGTTCACCCCTCCACTTT. It encodes CASSLTTGDGSPLHF. V is TRBV7-3 and J is TRBJ1-6; 8 bases map to TRBD1. CDR3 length equals 15 residues. The V segment lost 0 bases and the J segment 9 bases; nucleotides outside the gene matches: 4. The germline V gene has CDR1 SGHTA and CDR2 FQGTGA. Together with reference TRBV7-3 and TRBJ1-6, the CDR3 gives the full variable domain: GAGVSQTPSNKVTEKGKYVELRCDPISGHTALYWYRQSLGQGPEFLIYFQGTGAADDSGLPNDRFFAVRPEGSVSTLKIQRTERGDSAVYLCASSLTTGDGSPLHFGNGTRLTVT.

V gene TRBV19 combines with J gene TRBJ1-2, with TRBD1 as a possible D gene (6 bases). Deletions cut 4 bases from V and 5 bases from J, with 11 bases between. Germline V CDR1 and CDR2: LNHDA, SQIVND (reference sequence). The CDR3 sequence is 13 residues long. The CDR3 DNA is TGTGCCAGTAGTACAGGGGCTGAGTATGGCTACACCTTC. It translates to CASSTGAEYGYTF. The full variable domain, in which reference TRBV19 and TRBJ1-2 provide the parts outside the CDR3, is DGGITQSPKYLFRKEGQNVTLSCEQNLNHDAMYWYRQDPGQGLRLIYYSQIVNDFQKGDIAEGYSVSREKKESFPLTVTSAQKNPTAFYLCASSTGAEYGYTFGSGTRLTVV.

This clone was recorded once. The chain employs TRBV5-8 and TRBJ2-3, with 11 bases lining up with TRBD2. From germline, CDR1 is SGHTS and CDR2 YDEGEE. Trimming at V came to 0 bases and at J to 2 bases, leaving 5 bases not matched to a gene. The CDR3 is 17 residues long. The CDR3 DNA follows: TGTGCCAGCAGCTTGGGCCCTAGCGGGGGGCCCACAGATACGCAGTATTTT. This gives the protein CASSLGPSGGPTDTQYF.

This chain connects TRBV4-2 to TRBJ1-2; possibly TRBD1 for D (6 bases). CDR1 and CDR2 from the germline V gene are LGHNA and YNFKEQ. The CDR3 spans 18 residues. Trimming stripped 5 bases from V and 2 bases from J, with 24 bases between. CDR3 sequence reads: CASSTQGGAVIQNYGYTF. DNA for the CDR3: TGTGCCAGCAGCACACAAGGGGGGGCAGTCATTCAAAACTATGGCTACACCTTC.

The chain joins TRBV19 to TRBJ1-5; D uncertain. V shed 4 bases and J shed 5 bases, with 18 bases lying between them. CDR1 and CDR2 (germline): LNHDA, SQIVND (reference sequence). The CDR3 has 16 amino acids. CDR3 DNA sequence: TGTGCCAGTAGTAAGTTGATGTTCGGGGTAGATCAGCCCCAGCATTTT. Encoded protein: CASSKLMFGVDQPQHF.

The rearrangement uses TRBV19 and TRBJ2-5, with D possibly TRBD2 on 5 matching bases. Germline CDR1 and CDR2: LNHDA and SQIVND (reference sequence). The CDR3 totals 13 residues. V shed 3 bases and J shed 5 bases, with 10 bases lying between them. CDR3 nucleotide sequence: TGTGCCAGTAGTATCCAGCCGGGGGAGACCCAGTACTTC. Translated: CASSIQPGETQYF.

V and J are TRBV7-8 and TRBJ2-1, with 15 bases lining up with TRBD2. The trim removed 4 bases at V and 8 bases at J, leaving 6 bases unmatched. Germline V CDR1 and CDR2: SGHVS, FQNEAQ. The CDR3 is made up of 16 amino acids. The DNA for the CDR3 is TGTGCCAGCAGCTACGGACTAGCGGGGGGGCGGTATGAGCAGTTCTTC. It is translated as CASSYGLAGGRYEQFF.

The chain links TRBV7-2 to TRBJ2-1; TRBD2 aligns across 9 bases. The CDR3 has 18 amino acids. Germline V gene sequence: CDR1 SGHTA, CDR2 FQGNSA. After removal of 2 bases from V and 2 bases from J, the junction contained 10 bases not matched to a gene. The CDR3 sequence is CASSLNGAGGPPYNEQFF. CDR3 DNA: TGTGCCAGCAGCTTAAACGGAGCGGGGGGCCCGCCCTACAATGAGCAGTTCTTC.

The rearrangement links TRBV4-1 to TRBJ2-1; a weak D match, TRBD1 (6 bases). Germline CDR1 reads MGHRA; CDR2 reads YSYEKL. Trimming pared 5 bases from V and 4 bases from J, leaving 9 bases between. This CDR3 region has 13 residues. CDR3 DNA sequence: TGCGCCAGCAGCTTAGGACAGTACAATGAGCAGTTCTTC. Protein sequence: CASSLGQYNEQFF.

The V gene is TRBV19, the J gene TRBJ1-5; TRBD1 might be the D (5 bases). This CDR3 comprises 14 residues. Germline-derived CDR1 and CDR2 are LNHDA and SQIVND (reference sequence). V lost 9 bases, J lost 3 bases, and 15 bases lay in between. CDR3 loop: CASWDGGYNQPQHF. The CDR3 DNA reads as TGTGCCAGCTGGGACGGGGGGTACAATCAGCCCCAGCATTTT.

The chain couples TRBV27 to TRBJ2-3, with D unresolved. Germline V gene lookup returns CDR1 MNHEY and CDR2 SMNVEV (reference sequence). This CDR3 spans 12 amino acids. V lost 5 bases and J 3 bases, leaving 6 bases between the germline ends. The CDR3 nucleotides read TGTGCCAGCAGTGCCTATACAGATACGCAGTATTTT. This codes for CASSAYTDTQYF.

The rearrangement uses TRBV4-1 and TRBJ1-1; TRBD1 aligns across 7 bases. With 3 bases clipped from V and 0 bases from J, the junction kept 7 bases outside the gene matches. This CDR3 comprises 16 residues. Germline CDR1 and CDR2: MGHRA and YSYEKL. The CDR3 region has the DNA TGCGCCAGCAGCCACTCATCCGGGACAGTGAACACTGAAGCTTTCTTT. Translating it yields CASSHSSGTVNTEAFF.

V is TRBV27 and J is TRBJ2-2, with TRBD2 identical over 7 bases. Germline trimming cut 3 bases from V and 6 bases from J; bases unmatched to any gene: 13. Germline lookup yields CDR1 MNHEY and CDR2 SMNVEV (reference sequence). The CDR3 sequence is 17 residues long. CDR3 nucleotide sequence: TGTGCCAGCAGTTTTCCCTCTGGGGGGGTGGTCGCCGGGGAGCTGTTTTTT. It codes for CASSFPSGGVVAGELFF.

The chain recombines TRBV6-5 with TRBJ2-7; 8 nucleotides line up with TRBD2. Germline V gene lookup returns CDR1 MNHEY and CDR2 SVGAGI. This CDR3 spans 14 amino acids. V was pared by 4 bases and J by 2 bases, with 4 bases of the junction left unmatched. This CDR3 is CASSWAAGAYEQYF. The CDR3 coding sequence is TGTGCCAGCAGTTGGGCAGCGGGGGCCTACGAGCAGTACTTC.

This clone showed up just once. The chain has TRBV19 and TRBJ1-1; a weak D match, TRBD1 (5 bases). CDR3 length equals 14 residues. Trimming removed 7 bases at V and 5 bases at J, with 17 bases between. Germline-derived CDR1 and CDR2 are LNHDA and SQIVND (reference sequence). CDR3 in amino acids: CASNSDRPWTEAFF. The CDR3 region has the DNA TGTGCCAGTAACTCTGACAGACCCTGGACTGAAGCTTTCTTT.

The rearrangement links TRBV6-5 to TRBJ1-1, with D tentatively TRBD1 (6 bases). CDR1 is MNHEY, CDR2 SVGAGI, per germline. The CDR3 length is 12 residues. V shed 10 bases and J shed 2 bases, with 11 bases lying between them. The CDR3 loop is CATGTTNTEAFF. In DNA, the CDR3 is TGTGCCACCGGGACAACCAACACTGAAGCTTTCTTT.

This rearrangement joins TRBV4-3 to TRBJ2-5; D unclear. The CDR3 length is 15 residues. Per germline, CDR1 LGHNA and CDR2 YSLEER. V lost 4 bases, J lost 0 bases, and 12 bases lay in between. CDR3 sequence reads: CASSLRQANQETQYF. The DNA for the CDR3 is TGCGCCAGCAGCCTTAGGCAGGCAAACCAAGAGACCCAGTACTTC.